Below, 16 T cell receptor beta chains from the same sample are listed, as sequenced in a study of monozygotic twins with inflammatory bowel disease. TCRdb re-analyzed the 5' RACE reads; it lists each CDR3 protein once, without DNA. Recorded for this sample: roughly 150,000 distinct CDR3 sequences. The sequencing sample was made of blood. The source is a human donor with ulcerative colitis or Crohn's disease, or a healthy co-twin of an affected twin (not recorded which).

The chain joins TRBV5-1 to TRBJ1-1; the D gene TCRdb calls, TRBD1, cannot be checked with no DNA. The germline V gene encodes CDR1 SGHRS and CDR2 YFSETQ. The CDR3 has 19 residues. The CDR3 reads CASSLVNWDRRLMNTEAFF.

This chain connects TRBV29-1 to TRBJ1-1; the TCRdb D gene call, TRBD1, has no DNA to confirm it. Germline loops: CDR1 SQVTM, CDR2 ANQGSEA. CDR3 length: 13 residues. This chain's CDR3 is CSAGQKMNTEAFF.

The chain is built from TRBV5-1 and TRBJ1-1; the D gene TCRdb calls, TRBD1, cannot be checked with no DNA. Per germline, CDR1 SGHRS and CDR2 YFSETQ. The CDR3 runs 14 residues. The CDR3 reads CASSRGRGGTEAFF.

The V and J genes are TRBV20-1 and TRBJ1-3. The CDR3 has 11 residues. Looked up from germline, CDR1 is DFQATT and CDR2 is SNEGSKA (reference sequence). CDR3 in amino acids: CSVKSGNTIYF.

J is TRBJ2-1 and V is TRBV12-3 or TRBV12-4; TCRdb proposes TRBD1, but this gene call is untestable without DNA. The length of the CDR3 is 14 residues. The CDR3: CASSPRGAVNEQFF.

This chain links TRBV9 with TRBJ2-7. This CDR3 is 15 amino acids long. Germline CDR1 reads SGDLS; CDR2 reads YYNGEE. The CDR3: CASSRRETEVYEQYF.

The chain links TRBV11-2 to TRBJ2-4; the TCRdb D gene call, TRBD2, has no DNA to confirm it. The CDR3 totals 17 residues. CDR1 is SGHAT, CDR2 FQNNGV, per germline. The CDR3 loop is CASTPAGLAGAVNIQYF.

The rearrangement uses TRBV6-1 and TRBJ2-2; the TCRdb call, TRBD2, lacks DNA for checking. This CDR3 has 15 amino acids. Germline V gene sequence: CDR1 MNHNS, CDR2 SASEGT. The CDR3 is CASSLAGGYTGELFF.

This CDR3 is CSATDSFNYGYTF. J is TRBJ1-2 and V is TRBV20-1; TCRdb calls TRBD1, which cannot be checked without DNA. The CDR3 contains 13 residues. Germline values: CDR1 DFQATT, CDR2 SNEGSKA (reference sequence).

V usage is TRBV24-1 and J usage is TRBJ2-1; TCRdb calls TRBD2, which cannot be checked without DNA. In germline, CDR1 is KGHDR, CDR2 SFDVKD. The CDR3 spans 13 residues. Here the CDR3 reads CATSDPGLNEQFF.

V usage is TRBV11-2 and J usage is TRBJ2-5; the D gene TCRdb calls, TRBD2, cannot be checked with no DNA. Germline V gene sequence: CDR1 SGHAT, CDR2 FQNNGV. The CDR3 loop spans 20 amino acids. The CDR3 spells CASSLGTLPSGRAWGETQYF.

The V and J genes are TRBV7-6 and TRBJ2-7. This CDR3 spans 12 amino acids. Germline CDR1 reads SGHVS; CDR2 reads FNYEAQ. The CDR3 loop reads CASSLETSEQYF.

The J gene is TRBJ2-7, the V gene TRBV29-1; TCRdb gives TRBD2 as the D gene, but with no DNA this cannot be confirmed. Germline V gene data show CDR1 as SQVTM and CDR2 as ANQGSEA. The CDR3 extends over 13 amino acids. This chain's CDR3 is CSASVGAKYEQYF.

The CDR3 spells CASSWDAGNTIYF. The rearrangement uses TRBV27 and TRBJ1-3. From germline, CDR1 is MNHEY and CDR2 SMNVEV (reference sequence). This CDR3 contains 13 residues.

V and J are TRBV19 and TRBJ2-7. The CDR3 extends over 15 amino acids. Germline V gene data show CDR1 as LNHDA and CDR2 as SQIVND (reference sequence). This CDR3 is CASSIDRADGYEQYF.

The chain has TRBV18 and TRBJ1-1; as DNA is missing, the TRBD1 call by TCRdb cannot be tested. CDR1 is KGHSH, CDR2 LQKENI, per germline. The CDR3 covers 15 residues. This CDR3 is CASSTGTGGNTEAFF. Looking up the rest from reference TRBV18 and TRBJ1-1 gives the full variable domain: NAGVMQNPRHLVRRRGQEARLRCSPMKGHSHVYWYRQLPEEGLKFMVYLQKENIIDESGMPKERFSAEFPKEGPSILRIQQVVRGDSAAYFCASSTGTGGNTEAFFGQGTRLTVV.